This note documents a single TCR beta chain sequence. Its antigen is undetermined. The sample originates from a study of siplizumab effects on memory and regulatory T cells. Study results and caveats: Naive or memory phenotype assignment was not possible for roughly 80-97% of proliferating CD4+ or CD8+ clones.

Profiling relied on immunoSEQ multiplex PCR, and the TCRdb table lists in-frame clones only, not all of them. The sample shows roughly 100,000 clones, 80% to 95% of them seen only once. There are 15 residues in the CDR3. Trimming cost V 3 bases and J 2 bases, with 11 bases left between them. Germline-derived CDR1 and CDR2 are SGHTA and FQGTGA. The sequence came from a human donor in good health. Sequenced input: CD4+ T cells sorted from blood. The chain couples TRBV7-3 to TRBJ2-1; the D gene is possibly TRBD2 (6 bases). The DNA for the CDR3 is TGTGCCAGCAGCTTGAACGGGAGAACCTACAATGAGCAGTTCTTC. This gives the protein CASSLNGRTYNEQFF. The whole variable domain, remainder taken from reference TRBV7-3 and TRBJ2-1, is GAGVSQTPSNKVTEKGKYVELRCDPISGHTALYWYRQSLGQGPEFLIYFQGTGAADDSGLPNDRFFAVRPEGSVSTLKIQRTERGDSAVYLCASSLNGRTYNEQFFGPGTRLTVL.